A selection of T cell receptor beta chains follows, all from one sample in a study of blood T cell repertoires in COVID-19. Sequencing used immunoSEQ multiplex PCR; TCRdb keeps in-frame clones, though not all of them. The table shows 50,000 to 80,000 clones, with more than 75% occurring only once. Sequenced sample: PBMCs or T cells enriched from blood (not recorded which). The receptors derive from a woman aged 40 to 49 who had recovered from COVID-19. The CDR3 runs from the conserved cysteine through the conserved F or W. Each record gives: clone size, V gene, D gene, J gene, CDR3 DNA, CDR3 protein. A D gene is named only where the DNA matches it firmly. Expanded clones get a size class; other rows say once, few or many, or leave the size out.

>once|TRBV10-2|NA|TRBJ1-4
TGCGCCAGCAGTGGAGTAGTCGATACAGGGGAAAAACTGTTTTTT
CASSGVVDTGEKLFF
>NA|TRBV10-3|NA|TRBJ1-2
TGTGCCATCAGTCGGGGGGCGCTGGATGGCTACACCTTC
CAISRGALDGYTF
>NA|TRBV6-2/TRBV6-3|NA|TRBJ1-1
TGTGCCAGCAGTTACTCGACTCAGACCGGGACTGAAGCTTTCTTT
CASSYSTQTGTEAFF
>NA|TRBV7-9|TRBD2|TRBJ2-1
TGTGCCAGCAGCCGGACAACCGGGACTAGCGGGGGGGCACAGTTCTTC
CASSRTTGTSGGAQFF
>NA|TRBV6-5|TRBD1|TRBJ2-3
TGTGCCAGCAGGAGGACAGGGATGGGCACAGATACGCAGTATTTT
CASRRTGMGTDTQYF
>NA|TRBV7-8|TRBD2|TRBJ2-3
TGTGCCAGCAGCTTAGCGCCGGGGGGAGGCACAGATACGCAGTATTTT
CASSLAPGGGTDTQYF
>once|TRBV5-6|NA|TRBJ2-7
TGTGCCAGCAGCTTACAGGGCGTGTACGAGCAGTACTTC
CASSLQGVYEQYF
>NA|TRBV6-5|TRBD1|TRBJ2-7
TGTGCCAGCAGATCCGGGACAGGGCGATACGAGCAGTACTTC
CASRSGTGRYEQYF
>NA|TRBV7-9|NA|TRBJ2-7
TGTGCCAGCAGCACCAGGGGAGGGCCCCACTACGAGCAGTACTTC
CASSTRGGPHYEQYF
>NA|TRBV5-6|NA|TRBJ1-2
TGTGCCAGCAGCTTGGGGCGGGTGTTGTGGGGCTACACCTTC
CASSLGRVLWGYTF
>NA|TRBV25-1|NA|TRBJ2-7
TGTGCCAGCAGTGACAGGGTTTTGTACGAGCAGTACTTC
CASSDRVLYEQYF
>NA|TRBV7-2|TRBD2|TRBJ2-5
TGTGCCAGCAGCTTAGGCCCGGGGGGCCAAGAGACCCAGTACTTC
CASSLGPGGQETQYF
>NA|TRBV5-1|TRBD1|TRBJ1-3
TGCGCCAGCAGCTTGGATTTAGGGACAGGGAACTCTGGAAACACCATATATTTT
CASSLDLGTGNSGNTIYF
>NA|TRBV18|TRBD1|TRBJ1-5
TGTGCCAGCTCACCTGGGGGACAGGGAATTATGACCCAGCATTTT
CASSPGGQGIMTQHF
>NA|TRBV7-9|NA|TRBJ1-1
TGTGCCAGCAGCTTACTTAATATCGGGGAAGCTTTCTTT
CASSLLNIGEAFF
>NA|TRBV4-2|NA|TRBJ1-4
TGTGCCAGCAGCCGGACGGCGGGGACAACTAATGAAAAACTGTTTTTT
CASSRTAGTTNEKLFF
>NA|TRBV29-1|TRBD1|TRBJ1-1
TGCAGCGTTGGTCAGGGGGCCGGGTCTGAAGCTTTCTTT
CSVGQGAGSEAFF
>few|TRBV2|TRBD1|TRBJ1-2
TGTGCCAGCAACCTCAGGACAGGGTCGCTTCTGTATGGCTACACCTTC
CASNLRTGSLLYGYTF
>NA|TRBV7-9|NA|TRBJ1-2
TGTGCCAGCAGCTTAGGGGGCACCGGCTACACCTTC
CASSLGGTGYTF
>NA|TRBV4-1|TRBD2|TRBJ2-1
TGCGCCAGCAGTCCCATGACTAGCGGGGACAGCAATGAGCAGTTCTTC
CASSPMTSGDSNEQFF
>NA|TRBV7-8|TRBD2|TRBJ2-5
TGTGCCAGCAGCCCAACTAGCGGGGGGAGCCCCCAAGAGACCCAGTACTTC
CASSPTSGGSPQETQYF